The 28 T cell receptor beta chains presented below share a single source sample, sequenced in a study of graft-versus-host responses after intestinal transplantation. These TCRs' antigens remain unknown. Some clones are missing from TCRdb's copy, which holds only in-frame ones; the method was immunoSEQ multiplex PCR. The sample shows about 39,000 clones, about 93% of them seen only once. Sequencing was performed on unstimulated CD8+ T cells sorted from spleen or lymph node cells, taken before transplant. The receptors shown here come from a human donor who was the organ donor for an intestinal transplant.

This chain connects TRBV5-6 to TRBJ2-7; D is unclear. Trimming shortened V by 0 bases and J by 6 bases, and 10 bases separated the two germline ends. This CDR3 comprises 13 residues. Germline CDR1 reads SGHDT; CDR2 reads YYEEEE. The CDR3 spells CASSLGGSGEQYF. In DNA, the CDR3 is TGTGCCAGCAGCTTGGGGGGATCGGGCGAGCAGTACTTC. The whole variable domain, filled in from reference TRBV5-6 and TRBJ2-7, reads DAGVTQSPTHLIKTRGQQVTLRCSPKSGHDTVSWYQQALGQGPQFIFQYYEEEERQRGNFPDRFSGHQFPNYSSELNVNALLLGDSALYLCASSLGGSGEQYFGPGTRLTVT.

This chain joins TRBV7-9 and TRBJ1-4; TRBD1 aligns across 9 bases. The CDR3 runs 16 residues. Losses at the gene ends were 5 bases for V and 3 bases for J; bases not matched to a gene: 7. CDR1 and CDR2 (germline): SEHNR, FQNEAQ (reference sequence). CDR3 residues: CASSHGTGMSNEKLFF. CDR3 DNA sequence: TGTGCCAGCAGCCACGGGACAGGGATGTCTAATGAAAAACTGTTTTTT.

The count of this clone is one. The rearrangement joins TRBV10-3 to TRBJ1-5; D is ambiguous. This CDR3 region has 12 residues. Germline-derived CDR1 and CDR2 are ENHRY and SYGVKD. Trimming stripped 2 bases from V and 4 bases from J, with 3 bases between. CDR3 sequence: CAISEGNQPQHF. CDR3 nucleotide sequence: TGTGCCATCAGTGAGGGAAATCAGCCCCAGCATTTT.

This clone occurred once. The chain recombines TRBV5-1 with TRBJ1-4; a possible D gene is TRBD1 (6 bases). Germline CDR1 is SGHRS and CDR2 is YFSETQ. V was pared by 0 bases and J by 8 bases, with 17 bases between. The CDR3 has 16 residues. CDR3: CASSLVSGEYGEKLFF. For the CDR3, the DNA is TGCGCCAGCAGCTTGGTGTCAGGGGAATACGGCGAAAAACTGTTTTTT.

This clone was detected only once. The chain combines TRBV9 with TRBJ2-1; 11 bases agree with TRBD2. This CDR3 region has 14 residues. Germline trimming cut 1 base from V and 7 bases from J; bases unmatched to any gene: 1. Per the germline V gene, CDR1 is SGDLS and CDR2 is YYNGEE. The CDR3 DNA reads as TGTGCCAGCAGCGTATGGACTAGCGGGAATGAGCAGTTCTTC. Translation gives CASSVWTSGNEQFF. Complete variable domain (other parts from reference TRBV9 and TRBJ2-1): DSGVTQTPKHLITATGQRVTLRCSPRSGDLSVYWYQQSLDQGLQFLIQYYNGEERAKGNILERFSAQQFPDLHSELNLSSLELGDSALYFCASSVWTSGNEQFFGPGTRLTVL.

This chain connects TRBV5-1 to TRBJ2-1; possibly TRBD2 for D (5 bases). This CDR3 is built from 15 residues. Germline lookup yields CDR1 SGHRS and CDR2 YFSETQ. Trimming shortened V by 0 bases and J by 0 bases, and 7 bases separated the two germline ends. The CDR3 sequence is CASSLGTSSYNEQFF. CDR3 nucleotide sequence: TGCGCCAGCAGCTTGGGTACTAGCTCCTACAATGAGCAGTTCTTC.

The chain joins TRBV6-1 to TRBJ2-3, with D possibly TRBD2 on 6 matching bases. Germline CDR1 reads MNHNS; CDR2 reads SASEGT. The CDR3 totals 16 residues. V was clipped by 3 bases and J by 2 bases, with 15 bases between them. In DNA, the CDR3 is TGTGCCAGCAGTGAGGAGGCGGGGCAAATCACAGATACGCAGTATTTT. It is translated as CASSEEAGQITDTQYF.

The chain links TRBV6-5 to TRBJ1-4; perhaps TRBD1 as D (5 bases). V was pared by 5 bases and J by 6 bases, with 7 bases between. This CDR3 comprises 12 residues. Germline CDR1 MNHEY, CDR2 SVGAGI. The CDR3 spells CASSTGDEKLFF. The CDR3 DNA is TGTGCCAGCAGTACGGGGGATGAAAAACTGTTTTTT.

As for this clone: Other DNA sequences in this sample translate to the same CDR3. The chain links TRBV7-2 to TRBJ1-1; 8 bases fit TRBD1. J gave up 8 bases and V 1 base, and 9 bases lay outside the gene matches. The CDR3 has 15 amino acids. The V gene's germline CDR1 is SGHTA and CDR2 FQGNSA. The CDR3 loop reads CASSLGAAGGTEAFF. The CDR3, as DNA: TGTGCCAGCAGCTTAGGCGCGGCAGGGGGCACCGAAGCTTTCTTT.

The V call is TRBV9, the J call TRBJ2-7; D uncertain. Trimming left V 4 bases short and J 2 bases short, with 10 bases between. The germline V gene has CDR1 SGDLS and CDR2 YYNGEE. The CDR3 sequence is 13 residues long. This chain's CDR3 is CASSPRSAYEQYF. The CDR3 DNA sequence: TGTGCCAGCAGCCCGAGAAGTGCCTACGAGCAGTACTTC.

The rearrangement uses TRBV4-1 and TRBJ2-5; D unclear. Looked up from germline, CDR1 is MGHRA and CDR2 is YSYEKL. This CDR3 has 15 amino acids. Trimming shortened V by 1 base and J by 4 bases, and 13 bases separated the two germline ends. The CDR3 region is CASSQGFSLVETQYF. The CDR3 DNA sequence: TGCGCCAGCAGCCAAGGTTTTAGCTTGGTAGAGACCCAGTACTTC.

The chain uses TRBV28 and TRBJ2-7; 10 bases are a match to TRBD2. The CDR3 extends over 13 amino acids. Germline V CDR1 and CDR2: MDHEN, SYDVKM. V shed 6 bases, J shed 6 bases, and the junction held 5 bases outside the gene matches. This CDR3 is CASREGTSAEQYF. The CDR3 coding sequence is TGTGCCAGCAGAGAAGGGACTAGCGCCGAGCAGTACTTC.

On this clone: Other DNA sequences in the sample encode the same CDR3. This chain joins TRBV27 and TRBJ2-1; 7 bases are shared with TRBD2. The J segment lost 4 bases and the V segment lost 2 bases, leaving 5 bases of the junction unmatched. This CDR3 has 15 residues. Germline V gives CDR1 MNHEY, CDR2 SMNVEV (reference sequence). CDR3 DNA sequence: TGTGCCAGCAGTTTAGGGCTAGCGGCGTACAATGAGCAGTTCTTC. It specifies CASSLGLAAYNEQFF.

This chain joins TRBV21-1 and TRBJ1-2; the table's D call, TRBD1, was not checked against the DNA. TRBV21-1 is tagged as a pseudogene. The CDR3 is 12 residues long. The CDR3 reads CASRYRVQGYTF. CDR3 bases: TGTGCCAGCAGATACAGGGTGCAGGGCTACACCTTC.

The chain carries TRBV14 and TRBJ2-1, with TRBD2 as a possible D gene (5 bases). Trimming took 4 bases from V and 2 from J, leaving 9 bases between them. The length of the CDR3 is 14 residues. The germline CDR1 and CDR2 sequences are SGHDN and FVKESK. CDR3 sequence (DNA): TGTGCCAGCAGCCCGCCAGCGGCCTACAATGAGCAGTTCTTC. Protein product: CASSPPAAYNEQFF.

This chain connects TRBV14 to TRBJ1-1, with D possibly matching TRBD1 (5 bases). The V end was cut by 0 bases, the J end by 1 base, with 24 bases between. Germline loops: CDR1 SGHDN, CDR2 FVKESK. The CDR3 sequence is 20 residues long. Here the CDR3 reads CASSQDREGAQNFRNTEAFF. For the CDR3, the DNA is TGTGCCAGCAGCCAAGATCGCGAAGGGGCGCAGAATTTCCGGAACACTGAAGCTTTCTTT.

This clone was recorded once. V is TRBV10-3 and J is TRBJ1-1; TRBD1 is a possible D gene (6 bases). Trimming shortened V by 4 bases and J by 0 bases, and 15 bases separated the two germline ends. The CDR3 contains 16 residues. Germline assignment: CDR1 ENHRY and CDR2 SYGVKD. For the CDR3, the DNA is TGTGCCATCAGTGTCCGGGACAAGGGATTGAACACTGAAGCTTTCTTT. Translating gives CAISVRDKGLNTEAFF.

The chain's CDR3 is CASSAQGATGELFF. CDR3 in DNA: TGTGCCAGCAGCGCACAGGGGGCGACCGGGGAGCTGTTTTTT. V gene TRBV9 combines with J gene TRBJ2-2; the match to TRBD1 covers 9 bases. This CDR3 has 14 residues. V dropped 3 bases and J dropped 5; count of bases not matched to a gene: 2. Germline CDR1 is SGDLS and CDR2 is YYNGEE.

This rearrangement joins TRBV27 to TRBJ2-7, with D possibly TRBD1 on 6 matching bases. This CDR3 spans 16 amino acids. Trimming cost V 2 bases and J 4 bases, with 18 bases left between them. Per the germline V gene, CDR1 is MNHEY and CDR2 is SMNVEV (reference sequence). The DNA for the CDR3 is TGTGCCAGCAGTTTAACCCGAGGACAGTACTCTTACGAGCAGTACTTC. Translated: CASSLTRGQYSYEQYF.

A few counts support this clone. V usage is TRBV5-1 and J usage is TRBJ2-1; D gene unclear. The germline V gene encodes CDR1 SGHRS and CDR2 YFSETQ. CDR3 length: 14 amino acids. V lost 0 bases, J lost 5 bases, and 9 bases lay in between. This chain's CDR3 is CASSLGLGHNEQFF. The DNA of the CDR3 is TGCGCCAGCAGCTTGGGACTGGGCCACAATGAGCAGTTCTTC.

CDR3 loop: CASSLSLGTTYEQYF. As DNA, the CDR3 is TGTGCCAGCAGCCTAAGTCTCGGGACGACCTACGAGCAGTACTTC. The V call is TRBV28, the J call TRBJ2-7; D tentatively fits TRBD1 or TRBD2 (5 bases each). V shed 6 bases and J shed 2 bases, with 17 bases lying between them. This CDR3 is 15 amino acids long. Germline assignment: CDR1 MDHEN and CDR2 SYDVKM.

V usage is TRBV9 and J usage is TRBJ2-1, with a tentative D call TRBD1 (5 bases). The CDR3 has 15 residues. V lost 0 bases and J lost 2, with 9 bases in between. The germline V gene encodes CDR1 SGDLS and CDR2 YYNGEE. For the CDR3, the DNA is TGTGCCAGCAGCGTAGTAGACAGTACCTACAATGAGCAGTTCTTC. This encodes CASSVVDSTYNEQFF.

V is TRBV5-1 and J is TRBJ2-7; perhaps D is TRBD1 or TRBD2 (5 bases each). Trimming took 0 bases from V and 2 from J, leaving 15 bases between them. CDR1 is SGHRS, CDR2 YFSETQ, per germline. The CDR3 runs to 16 residues. CDR3 sequence reads: CASSLGDGDAAYEQYF. In DNA, the CDR3 is TGCGCCAGCAGCTTGGGGGATGGGGACGCCGCCTACGAGCAGTACTTC.

CDR3 in amino acids: CASSIRIVGVAGAQPQHF. CDR3 in DNA: TGTGCCAGTAGTATTCGGATAGTGGGAGTGGCAGGGGCTCAGCCCCAGCATTTT. The V and J genes are TRBV19 and TRBJ1-5, with D possibly being TRBD1 (6 bases). V was cut by 3 bases and J by 6 bases, with 24 bases left in between. Germline V gene sequence: CDR1 LNHDA, CDR2 SQIVND (reference sequence). This CDR3 has 18 amino acids. Filled out from reference TRBV19 and TRBJ1-5, the complete variable domain reads DGGITQSPKYLFRKEGQNVTLSCEQNLNHDAMYWYRQDPGQGLRLIYYSQIVNDFQKGDIAEGYSVSREKKESFPLTVTSAQKNPTAFYLCASSIRIVGVAGAQPQHFGDGTRLSIL.

This chain connects TRBV27 to TRBJ2-7; 8 bases line up with TRBD2. V lost 1 base, J lost 2 bases, and 4 bases stayed unmatched. CDR1 and CDR2 from the germline V gene are MNHEY and SMNVEV (reference sequence). The CDR3 covers 15 residues. This CDR3 reads CASSLWSGRAYEQYF. The CDR3, as DNA: TGTGCCAGCAGTTTATGGAGCGGGAGAGCCTACGAGCAGTACTTC.

V is TRBV19 and J is TRBJ2-1; D is perhaps TRBD2 (6 bases). Germline V CDR1 and CDR2: LNHDA, SQIVND (reference sequence). V was shortened by 3 bases and J by 5 bases, with 11 bases between the two germline ends. The CDR3 has 14 amino acids. CDR3 amino acids: CASSIFGGNNEQFF. DNA of the CDR3: TGTGCCAGTAGTATCTTCGGCGGGAACAATGAGCAGTTCTTC.

The gene calls are TRBV9 and TRBJ2-7; no clear D gene. Germline V CDR1 and CDR2: SGDLS, YYNGEE. Trimming removed 0 bases at V and 1 base at J, with 11 bases between. The CDR3 has 15 residues. Here the CDR3 reads CASSVADGPSYEQYF. The CDR3 DNA reads as TGTGCCAGCAGCGTAGCTGACGGGCCTTCCTACGAGCAGTACTTC.

This clone occurred once. The chain employs TRBV28 and TRBJ1-2, with a tentative D call TRBD1 (5 bases). Trimming stripped 4 bases from V and 4 bases from J, with 16 bases between. This CDR3 is 15 amino acids long. CDR1 is MDHEN, CDR2 SYDVKM, per germline. In nucleotides, the CDR3 is TGTGCCAGCAGTTCTACACAGGCTTCTCCCTATGGCTACACCTTC. Residues: CASSSTQASPYGYTF.